Listed here are 9 T cell receptor beta chains from one sample, sequenced in a study of T cell responses to AZD1222 COVID-19 vaccine. Using immunoSEQ multiplex PCR, the repertoire was profiled, and TCRdb retains in-frame clones only, with some absent. Here the sample spans roughly 80,000 clones, 90% being singletons. This sample comprised peripheral blood, obtained 28 days after the second AZD1222 dose. The source of these receptors is an adult who received the AZD1222 COVID-19 vaccine.

CDR3 protein: CAWSGFRGAGANVLTF. CDR3 nucleotide sequence: TGTGCCTGGAGCGGATTTAGGGGGGCTGGGGCCAACGTCCTGACTTTC. The chain combines TRBV30 with TRBJ2-6; either TRBD1 or TRBD2 may fit D (6 bases each). This CDR3 has 16 residues. Germline V gives CDR1 GTSNPN, CDR2 SVGIG (reference sequence). The V gene lost 3 bases and the J gene lost 2 bases, with 14 bases spanning the gap.

This clone showed up just once. The V call is TRBV5-4, the J call TRBJ1-2, with D possibly being TRBD1 (5 bases). Germline values: CDR1 SGHNT, CDR2 YYREEE (reference sequence). The length of the CDR3 is 15 residues. The ends were cut back, 4 bases at V and 1 base at J, with 14 bases in the middle. For the CDR3, the DNA is TGTGCCAGCAGCCCAAAGCGGGGGATTAACTATGGCTACACCTTC. It codes for CASSPKRGINYGYTF.

The chain links TRBV2 to TRBJ1-2; no firm D call. Germline V gene lookup returns CDR1 SNHLY and CDR2 FYNNEI. This CDR3 has 14 amino acids. Trimming took off 1 base at V and 1 base at J, with 7 bases between the two ends. CDR3 nucleotide sequence: TGTGCCAGCAGTGAAGGGAATCTTAACTATGGCTACACCTTC. Amino acids: CASSEGNLNYGYTF.

This clone was detected once. The V gene is TRBV10-1, the J gene TRBJ2-3; 10 bases agree with TRBD2. With 0 bases clipped from V and 6 bases from J, the junction kept 12 bases outside the gene matches. This CDR3 region has 18 residues. The germline CDR1 and CDR2 sequences are WNHNN and SYGVQD (reference sequence). Here the CDR3 reads CASSESNGILAGLDTQYF. The CDR3 nucleotides read TGCGCCAGCAGTGAGTCGAACGGGATACTAGCGGGACTTGATACGCAGTATTTT.

The rearrangement joins TRBV24-1 to TRBJ2-3; 12 nucleotides align to TRBD1. This CDR3 is 18 amino acids long. The germline CDR1 and CDR2 sequences are KGHDR and SFDVKD. With V trimmed by 3 bases and J by 1 base, 7 bases remained unmatched. The CDR3 is CATSDTGTGGRGTDTQYF. The CDR3 DNA reads TGTGCCACCAGTGATACCGGGACAGGGGGCCGTGGCACAGATACGCAGTATTTT.

The chain is built from TRBV29-1 and TRBJ2-1; 15 positions agree with TRBD2. CDR3 length: 15 amino acids. The germline gives CDR1 SQVTM, CDR2 ANQGSEA. With 2 bases clipped from V and 9 bases from J, the junction kept 5 bases outside the gene matches. The CDR3 loop reads CSVELGLAGGGEQFF. The CDR3 DNA reads TGCAGCGTTGAACTGGGACTAGCGGGGGGCGGTGAGCAGTTCTTC.

This sequence joins TRBV25-1 and TRBJ2-1; the match to TRBD2 covers 16 bases. J was trimmed by 5 bases and V by 8 bases; bases with no gene match: 12. Germline assignment: CDR1 MGHDK and CDR2 SYGVNS. The CDR3 extends over 18 amino acids. CDR3 DNA sequence: TGTGCCAGCCAAACCGGGACTAGCGGGAGGGCCGTCCACAATGAGCAGTTCTTC. This encodes CASQTGTSGRAVHNEQFF.

The V gene is TRBV9, the J gene TRBJ2-3; D is uncertain. The V and J ends lost 3 bases and 3 bases respectively, with 8 bases between them. Germline CDR1 and CDR2: SGDLS and YYNGEE. This CDR3 has 13 residues. The CDR3 DNA is TGTGCCAGCAGCGCCCCGACGACAGATACGCAGTATTTT. It translates to CASSAPTTDTQYF.

This rearrangement joins TRBV6-4 to TRBJ2-3, with 8 bases fitting TRBD2. The CDR3 sequence is 13 residues long. Germline assignment: CDR1 MRHNA and CDR2 SNTAGT. The V segment lost 5 bases and the J segment 6 bases; nucleotides outside the gene matches: 4. The CDR3 sequence is CASSLSGADTQYF. The DNA for the CDR3 is TGTGCCAGCAGTCTTAGCGGGGCCGATACGCAGTATTTT.